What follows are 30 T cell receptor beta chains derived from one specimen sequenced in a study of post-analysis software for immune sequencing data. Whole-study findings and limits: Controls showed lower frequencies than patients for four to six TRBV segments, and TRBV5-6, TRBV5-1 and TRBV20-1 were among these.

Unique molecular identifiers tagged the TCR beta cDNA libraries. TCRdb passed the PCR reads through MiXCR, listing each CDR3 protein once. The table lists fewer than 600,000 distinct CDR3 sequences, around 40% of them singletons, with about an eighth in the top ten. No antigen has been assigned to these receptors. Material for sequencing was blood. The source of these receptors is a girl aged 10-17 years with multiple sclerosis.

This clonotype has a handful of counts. The CDR3 DNA is TGCGCCAGCAGCCTGATACTCCCGGGACAGGGGGCGCACAATGAGCAGTTCTTC. Translating gives CASSLILPGQGAHNEQFF. This rearrangement joins TRBV4-1 to TRBJ2-1; 12 nucleotides match TRBD1. V was pared by 4 bases and J by 5 bases, with 12 bases of the junction left unmatched. Per germline, CDR1 MGHRA and CDR2 YSYEKL. The CDR3 sequence is 18 residues long.

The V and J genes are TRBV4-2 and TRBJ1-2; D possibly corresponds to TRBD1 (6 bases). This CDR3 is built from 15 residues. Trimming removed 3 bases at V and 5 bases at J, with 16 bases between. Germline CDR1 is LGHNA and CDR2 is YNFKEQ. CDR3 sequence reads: CASSQGGAGDYGYTF. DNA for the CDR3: TGTGCCAGCAGCCAGGGGGGGGCCGGGGATTATGGCTACACCTTC.

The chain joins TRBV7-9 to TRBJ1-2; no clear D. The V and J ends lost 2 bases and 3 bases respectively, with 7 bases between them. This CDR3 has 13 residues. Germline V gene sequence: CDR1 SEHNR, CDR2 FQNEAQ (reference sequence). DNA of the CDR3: TGTGCCAGCAGCTTAAGAGGATACTATGGCTACACCTTC. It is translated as CASSLRGYYGYTF.

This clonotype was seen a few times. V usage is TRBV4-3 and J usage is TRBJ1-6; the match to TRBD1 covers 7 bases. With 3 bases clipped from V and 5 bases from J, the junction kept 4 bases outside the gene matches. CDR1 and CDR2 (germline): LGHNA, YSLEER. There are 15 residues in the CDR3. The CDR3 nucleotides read TGCGCCAGCAGCCACCGGGACAGTGATAATTCACCCCTCCACTTT. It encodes CASSHRDSDNSPLHF.

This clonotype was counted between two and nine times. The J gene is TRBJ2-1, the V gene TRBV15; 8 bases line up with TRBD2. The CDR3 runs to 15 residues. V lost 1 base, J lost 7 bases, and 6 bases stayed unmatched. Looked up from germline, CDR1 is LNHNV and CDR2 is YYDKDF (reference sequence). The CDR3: CATSRGAGVENEQFF. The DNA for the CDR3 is TGTGCCACCAGCAGAGGAGCGGGAGTTGAAAATGAGCAGTTCTTC.

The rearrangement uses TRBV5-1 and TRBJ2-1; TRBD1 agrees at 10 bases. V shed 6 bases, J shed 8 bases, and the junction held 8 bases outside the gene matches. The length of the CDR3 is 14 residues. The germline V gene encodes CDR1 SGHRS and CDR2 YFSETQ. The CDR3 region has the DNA TGCGCCAGCATAGAACGACAGGGGGCGGATGAGCAGTTCTTC. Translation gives CASIERQGADEQFF.

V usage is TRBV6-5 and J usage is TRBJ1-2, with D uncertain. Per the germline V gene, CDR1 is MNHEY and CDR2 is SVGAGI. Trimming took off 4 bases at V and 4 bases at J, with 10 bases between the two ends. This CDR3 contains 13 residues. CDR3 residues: CASSWSGGYGYTF. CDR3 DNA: TGTGCCAGCAGTTGGAGCGGCGGCTATGGCTACACCTTC.

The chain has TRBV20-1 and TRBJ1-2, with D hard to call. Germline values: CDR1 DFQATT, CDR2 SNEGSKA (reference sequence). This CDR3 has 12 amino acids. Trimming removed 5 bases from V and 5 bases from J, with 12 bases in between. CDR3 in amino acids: CSAGRTVYGYTF. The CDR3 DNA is TGCAGTGCTGGAAGGACGGTTTATGGCTACACCTTC.

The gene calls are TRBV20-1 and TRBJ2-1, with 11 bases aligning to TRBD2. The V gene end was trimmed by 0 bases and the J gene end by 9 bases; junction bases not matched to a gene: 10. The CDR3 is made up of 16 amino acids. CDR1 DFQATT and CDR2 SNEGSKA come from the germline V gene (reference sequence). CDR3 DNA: TGCAGTGCTAGAGATGCTAGCGGGAGGACCCCCCCTGAGCAGTTCTTC. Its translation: CSARDASGRTPPEQFF.

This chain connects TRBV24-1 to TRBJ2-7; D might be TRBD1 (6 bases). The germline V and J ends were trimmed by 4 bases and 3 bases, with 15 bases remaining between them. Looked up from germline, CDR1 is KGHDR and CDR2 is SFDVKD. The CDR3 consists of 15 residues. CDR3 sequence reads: CATSDHGTRSYEQYF. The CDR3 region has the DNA TGTGCCACCAGTGACCACGGGACAAGAAGCTACGAGCAGTACTTC.

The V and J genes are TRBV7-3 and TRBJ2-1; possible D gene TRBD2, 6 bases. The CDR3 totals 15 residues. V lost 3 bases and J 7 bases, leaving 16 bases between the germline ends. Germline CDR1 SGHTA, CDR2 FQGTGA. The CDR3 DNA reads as TGTGCCAGCAGCTTCGGGAGCCCAGGATTTAATGAGCAGTTCTTC. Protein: CASSFGSPGFNEQFF.

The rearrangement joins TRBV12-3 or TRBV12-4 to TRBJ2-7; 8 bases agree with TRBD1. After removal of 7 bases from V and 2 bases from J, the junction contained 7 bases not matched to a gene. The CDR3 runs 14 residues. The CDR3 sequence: CASNSGTGAYEQYF. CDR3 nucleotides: TGTGCCAGCAATTCCGGGACAGGAGCCTACGAGCAGTACTTC.

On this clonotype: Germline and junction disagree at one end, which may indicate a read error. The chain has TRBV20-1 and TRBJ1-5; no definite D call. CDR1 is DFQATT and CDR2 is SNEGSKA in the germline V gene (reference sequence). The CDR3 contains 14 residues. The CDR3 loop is CSAKGPGVDQSQHF. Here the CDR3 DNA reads TGCAGTGCCAAAGGGCCCGGGGTCGATCAGTCCCAGCATTTT.

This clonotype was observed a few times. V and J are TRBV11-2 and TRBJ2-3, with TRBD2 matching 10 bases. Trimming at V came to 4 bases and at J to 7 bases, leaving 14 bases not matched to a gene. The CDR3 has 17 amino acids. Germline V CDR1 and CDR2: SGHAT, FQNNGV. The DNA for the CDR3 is TGTGCCAGCAGCTACATCTGGTCGCTAGCGGGAGAGCATACGCAGTATTTT. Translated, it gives CASSYIWSLAGEHTQYF.

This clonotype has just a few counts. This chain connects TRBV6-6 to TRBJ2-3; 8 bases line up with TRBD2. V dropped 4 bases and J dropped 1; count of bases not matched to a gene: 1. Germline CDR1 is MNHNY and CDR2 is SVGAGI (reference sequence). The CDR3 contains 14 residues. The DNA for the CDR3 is TGTGCCAGCAGTTCGCGGGGGGGCACAGATACGCAGTATTTT. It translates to CASSSRGGTDTQYF.

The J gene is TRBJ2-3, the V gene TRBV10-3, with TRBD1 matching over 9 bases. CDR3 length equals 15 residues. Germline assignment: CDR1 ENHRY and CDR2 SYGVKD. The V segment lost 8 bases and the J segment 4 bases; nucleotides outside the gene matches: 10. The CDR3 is CAIANPGQGADTQYF. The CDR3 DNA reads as TGTGCCATCGCTAACCCGGGACAGGGAGCAGATACGCAGTATTTT.

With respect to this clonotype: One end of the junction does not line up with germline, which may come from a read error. CDR3 protein: CASSPGTSVYNGQFF. The CDR3 DNA is TGTGCCAGCAGTCCCGGGACTAGCGTCTACAATGGGCAGTTCTTC. This rearrangement joins TRBV6-6 to TRBJ2-1; the match to TRBD2 covers 10 bases. Germline V CDR1 and CDR2: MNHNY, SVGAGI (reference sequence). The CDR3 sequence is 15 residues long.

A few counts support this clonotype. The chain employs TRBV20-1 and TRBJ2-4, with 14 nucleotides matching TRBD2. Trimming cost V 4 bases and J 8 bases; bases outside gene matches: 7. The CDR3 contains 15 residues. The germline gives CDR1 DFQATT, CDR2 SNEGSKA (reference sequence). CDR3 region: CSATGTSGSDDIQYF. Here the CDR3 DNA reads TGCAGTGCTACCGGGACTAGCGGGAGTGACGACATTCAGTACTTC.

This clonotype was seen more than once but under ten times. The CDR3 nucleotides are TGCAGTGCTAGAGGGGCCCTGGCAATCCCCTACGAGCAGTACTTC. As protein: CSARGALAIPYEQYF. The genes are TRBV20-1 and TRBJ2-7; D call uncertain. This CDR3 is 15 amino acids long. V was trimmed by 1 base and J by 2 bases, leaving 15 bases between them. Looked up from germline, CDR1 is DFQATT and CDR2 is SNEGSKA (reference sequence).

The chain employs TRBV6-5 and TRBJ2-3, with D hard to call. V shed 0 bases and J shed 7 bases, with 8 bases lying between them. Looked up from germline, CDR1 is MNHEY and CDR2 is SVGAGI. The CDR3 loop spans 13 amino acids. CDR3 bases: TGTGCCAGCAGTTACTCTCCATCCCATACGCAGTATTTT. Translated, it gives CASSYSPSHTQYF.

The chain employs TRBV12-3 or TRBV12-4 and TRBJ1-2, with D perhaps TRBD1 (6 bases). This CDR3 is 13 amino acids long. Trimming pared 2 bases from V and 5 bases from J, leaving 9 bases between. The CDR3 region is CASSLKRGYGYTF. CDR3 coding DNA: TGTGCCAGCAGTTTAAAAAGGGGGTATGGCTACACCTTC.

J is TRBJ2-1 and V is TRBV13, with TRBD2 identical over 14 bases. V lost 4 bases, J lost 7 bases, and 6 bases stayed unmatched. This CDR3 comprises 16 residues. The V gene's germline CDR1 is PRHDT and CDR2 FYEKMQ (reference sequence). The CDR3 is CASSSLTSGRGNEQFF. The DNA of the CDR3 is TGTGCCAGCAGCTCTTTGACTAGCGGGAGGGGGAATGAGCAGTTCTTC.

In DNA, the CDR3 is TGTGCCAGCTCACCCAAACAGACAGTCCAAGAGACCCAGTACTTC. It translates to CASSPKQTVQETQYF. The chain employs TRBV18 and TRBJ2-5, with a tentative D call TRBD1 (5 bases). Germline CDR1 reads KGHSH; CDR2 reads LQKENI. V lost 3 bases to trimming and J lost 1 base, with 12 bases between them. The CDR3 spans 15 residues.

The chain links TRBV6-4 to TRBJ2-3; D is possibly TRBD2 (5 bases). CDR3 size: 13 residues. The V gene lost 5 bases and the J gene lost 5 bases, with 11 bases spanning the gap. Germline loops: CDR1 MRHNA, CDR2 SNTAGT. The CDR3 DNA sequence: TGTGCCAGCAGTATGGATGGAGGAGATACGCAGTATTTT. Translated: CASSMDGGDTQYF.

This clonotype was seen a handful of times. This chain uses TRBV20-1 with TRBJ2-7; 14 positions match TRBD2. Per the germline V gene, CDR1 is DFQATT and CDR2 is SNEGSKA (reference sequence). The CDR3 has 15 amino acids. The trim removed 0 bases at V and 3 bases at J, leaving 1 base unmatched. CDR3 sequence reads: CSARDGTSGSYEQYF. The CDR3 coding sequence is TGCAGTGCTAGAGATGGGACTAGCGGGAGCTACGAGCAGTACTTC.

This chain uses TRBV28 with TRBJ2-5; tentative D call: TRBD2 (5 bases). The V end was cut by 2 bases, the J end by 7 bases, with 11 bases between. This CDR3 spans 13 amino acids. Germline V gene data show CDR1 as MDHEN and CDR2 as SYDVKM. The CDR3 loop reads CASSLIGIGTQYF. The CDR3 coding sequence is TGTGCCAGCAGTTTAATCGGGATCGGGACCCAGTACTTC.

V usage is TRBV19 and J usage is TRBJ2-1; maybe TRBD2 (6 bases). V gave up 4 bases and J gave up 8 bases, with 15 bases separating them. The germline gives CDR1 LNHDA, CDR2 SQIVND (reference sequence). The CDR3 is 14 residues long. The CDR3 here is CASSNLASGDEQFF. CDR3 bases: TGTGCCAGTAGTAATCTAGCGAGCGGCGATGAGCAGTTCTTC.

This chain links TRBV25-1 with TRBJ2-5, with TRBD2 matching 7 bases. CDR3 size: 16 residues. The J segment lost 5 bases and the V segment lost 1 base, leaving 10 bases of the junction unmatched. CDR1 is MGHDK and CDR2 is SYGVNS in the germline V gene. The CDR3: CASSESSGRVRETQYF. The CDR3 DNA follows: TGTGCCAGCAGTGAATCTAGCGGACGAGTCAGGGAGACCCAGTACTTC.

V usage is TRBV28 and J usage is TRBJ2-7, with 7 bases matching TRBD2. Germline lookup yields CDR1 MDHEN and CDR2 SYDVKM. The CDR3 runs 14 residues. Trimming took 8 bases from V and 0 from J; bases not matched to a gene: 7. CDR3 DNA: TGTGCCAGCTTCAGCGGGACTCTCTCCTACGAGCAGTACTTC. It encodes CASFSGTLSYEQYF.

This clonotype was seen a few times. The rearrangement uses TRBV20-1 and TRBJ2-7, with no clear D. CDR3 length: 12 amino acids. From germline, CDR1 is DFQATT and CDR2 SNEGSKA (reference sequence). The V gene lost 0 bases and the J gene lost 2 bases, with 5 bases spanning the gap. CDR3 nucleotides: TGCAGTGCTAGAGATCGCCCCTACGAGCAGTACTTC. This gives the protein CSARDRPYEQYF.